This T cell receptor beta chain emerged from a study of T cells after yellow fever vaccination. Points from the study as a whole: The study found a weaker secondary response that peaked faster, day 5 versus 15. Contaminants from the bulk population, in the form of abundant clonotypes, could be found in FACS-sorted repertoires.

The CDR3 runs 14 residues. Germline values: CDR1 SEHNR, CDR2 FQNEAQ (reference sequence). The trim removed 4 bases at V and 8 bases at J, leaving 8 bases unmatched. In its sample, this clonotype was seen a few times. Its antigen remains unknown. By 5'RACE template switching, TCR cDNA was produced, with a universal primer site and UMIs added in the process. MiXCR, applied by TCRdb to the 5' RACE reads, yields one record per CDR3 protein. The sample has 450,000 to 550,000 distinct CDR3 sequences; less than 25% are singletons. This specimen was PBMCs, taken roughly 20 days after the first yellow fever vaccination. This clonotype was sampled from a man between 18 and 29 years old who received the YFV17D yellow fever vaccine. The J gene is TRBJ2-1, the V gene TRBV7-9; 7 bases match TRBD2. CDR3 residues: CASSSGLGRDEQFF. CDR3 coding DNA: TGTGCCAGCAGCTCCGGACTAGGGAGGGATGAGCAGTTCTTC.